These 23 T cell receptor beta chains were all obtained from the same sample, sequenced in a study of cytomegalovirus exposure and HLA in healthy donors. The PCR contained 60 Vbeta and 13 Jbeta primers. Measured with immunoSEQ multiplex PCR; TCRdb has only the in-frame clones, and not every one. The profile shows tens of thousands of clones, over 65% of them singletons. The sequenced sample consisted of PBMCs. The receptors shown here come from a middle-aged man in good health and CMV-seropositive.

V and J are TRBV6-1 and TRBJ2-3; tentative D call: TRBD1 (6 bases). V was clipped by 2 bases and J by 5 bases, with 14 bases between them. CDR3 length: 15 residues. Germline-derived CDR1 and CDR2 are MNHNS and SASEGT. CDR3 sequence reads: CASSESKGVIDTQYF. CDR3 bases: TGTGCCAGCAGTGAATCGAAGGGGGTCATAGATACGCAGTATTTT.

The rearrangement links TRBV5-4 to TRBJ1-2; 8 nucleotides align to TRBD1. V was clipped by 3 bases and J by 5 bases; unmatched bases: 3. The CDR3 is 13 residues long. Germline V CDR1 and CDR2: SGHNT, YYREEE (reference sequence). CDR3 sequence (DNA): TGTGCCAGCAGCTCGGGACAGGCATATGGCTACACCTTC. Translating it yields CASSSGQAYGYTF.

This sequence joins TRBV7-2 and TRBJ1-1; D call uncertain. Germline assignment: CDR1 SGHTA and CDR2 FQGNSA. The CDR3 totals 13 residues. With 4 bases removed from V and 1 base from J, the gap between germline ends came to 7 bases. CDR3 coding DNA: TGTGCCAGCAGCTCTTCCAGGAACACTGAAGCTTTCTTT. Translated, it gives CASSSSRNTEAFF.

The chain carries TRBV5-6 and TRBJ1-6; perhaps TRBD1 as D (5 bases). Germline V gene lookup returns CDR1 SGHDT and CDR2 YYEEEE. V was trimmed by 2 bases and J by 0 bases, leaving 9 bases between them. This CDR3 is built from 16 residues. The CDR3 sequence: CASSFSQGSYNSPLHF. DNA for the CDR3: TGTGCCAGCAGCTTTTCCCAGGGCTCCTATAATTCACCCCTCCACTTT.

The chain carries TRBV11-2 and TRBJ2-7; TRBD1 aligns across 10 bases. Unmatched junction bases numbered 13, after V lost 4 bases and J lost 4 bases. Germline loops: CDR1 SGHAT, CDR2 FQNNGV. CDR3 length: 17 amino acids. The CDR3 reads CASSSQRATGGRYEQYF. DNA for the CDR3: TGTGCCAGCAGCTCCCAGCGGGCGACAGGGGGCAGATACGAGCAGTACTTC.

The chain couples TRBV7-8 to TRBJ2-1, with 13 bases lining up with TRBD2. Trimming at V came to 2 bases and at J to 8 bases, leaving 12 bases not matched to a gene. Germline CDR1 reads SGHVS; CDR2 reads FQNEAQ. CDR3 size: 18 residues. The CDR3 coding sequence is TGTGCCAGCAGCTTACCCCTGGGACTAGCGGGGTATTCCGATGAGCAGTTCTTC. It is translated as CASSLPLGLAGYSDEQFF. Based on the CDR3 plus reference TRBV7-8 and TRBJ2-1, the full variable domain is GAGVSQSPRYKVAKRGQDVALRCDPISGHVSLFWYQQALGQGPEFLTYFQNEAQLDKSGLPSDRFFAERPEGSVSTLKIQRTQQEDSAVYLCASSLPLGLAGYSDEQFFGPGTRLTVL.

This clone was counted a few times. The rearrangement joins TRBV6-6 to TRBJ2-2; possibly TRBD1 for D (6 bases). CDR3 size: 14 residues. The V gene's germline CDR1 is MNHNY and CDR2 SVGAGI (reference sequence). The V end lost 10 bases, the J end lost 3 bases, and 15 bases lay between the germline ends. The CDR3 here is CATHGQYDTGELFF. The CDR3 region has the DNA TGTGCCACCCACGGACAGTATGACACCGGGGAGCTGTTTTTT.

A single count supports this clone. This rearrangement joins TRBV5-1 to TRBJ1-1; a weak D match, TRBD1 (5 bases). Trimming stripped 1 base from V and 11 bases from J, with 15 bases between. Germline CDR1 is SGHRS and CDR2 is YFSETQ. The CDR3 contains 13 residues. The CDR3 bases are TGCGCCAGCAGCTTGAGGGCAGGGTTGGAGGCTTTCTTT. Its translation: CASSLRAGLEAFF. The full variable domain, in which reference TRBV5-1 and TRBJ1-1 provide the parts outside the CDR3, is KAGVTQTPRYLIKTRGQQVTLSCSPISGHRSVSWYQQTPGQGLQFLFEYFSETQRNKGNFPGRFSGRQFSNSRSEMNVSTLELGDSALYLCASSLRAGLEAFFGQGTRLTVV.

The chain couples TRBV5-4 to TRBJ1-1; no clear D gene. This CDR3 is built from 14 residues. In germline, CDR1 is SGHNT, CDR2 YYREEE (reference sequence). V dropped 5 bases and J dropped 0 bases, with 11 bases sitting between them. As DNA, the CDR3 is TGTGCCAGCAGTTTTGACTCTATGAACACTGAAGCTTTCTTT. Translation: CASSFDSMNTEAFF.

The rearrangement joins TRBV7-9 to TRBJ2-7; D possibly corresponds to TRBD1 (6 bases). The V and J ends lost 1 base and 5 bases respectively, with 15 bases between them. The CDR3 is 15 amino acids. Germline values: CDR1 SEHNR, CDR2 FQNEAQ (reference sequence). The CDR3 loop reads CASSLESGRGHEQYF. CDR3 bases: TGTGCCAGCAGCTTAGAGTCGGGCAGGGGACACGAGCAGTACTTC. Looking up the rest from reference TRBV7-9 and TRBJ2-7 gives the full variable domain: DTGVSQNPRHKITKRGQNVTFRCDPISEHNRLYWYRQTLGQGPEFLTYFQNEAQLEKSRLLSDRFSAERPKGSFSTLEIQRTEQGDSAMYLCASSLESGRGHEQYFGPGTRLTVT.

This clone showed up just a few times. CDR3 sequence (DNA): TGTGCCAGAAGCCATATGGCGGGGGAGGGTAATGAAAAACTGTTTTTT. As protein: CARSHMAGEGNEKLFF. The chain combines TRBV5-3 with TRBJ1-4; D perhaps matches TRBD1 (5 bases). TRBV5-3 is an open reading frame, and its role is uncertain. The V end was cut by 4 bases, the J end by 4 bases, with 17 bases between. CDR3 size: 16 residues.

The chain has TRBV9 and TRBJ2-3; D unclear. This CDR3 region has 12 residues. Trimming removed 0 bases at V and 4 bases at J, with 3 bases between. Per the germline V gene, CDR1 is SGDLS and CDR2 is YYNGEE. CDR3: CASSVAADTQYF. CDR3 in DNA: TGTGCCAGCAGCGTAGCGGCAGATACGCAGTATTTT.

This clone was found a few times. The chain has TRBV30 and TRBJ2-3, with 11 bases fitting TRBD2. Germline trimming cut 6 bases from V and 3 bases from J; bases unmatched to any gene: 5. The CDR3 sequence is 14 residues long. CDR1 GTSNPN and CDR2 SVGIG come from the germline V gene (reference sequence). The CDR3 nucleotides are TGTGCCTGTGCCCTAGCGGGGGGAACAGATACGCAGTATTTT. It yields the protein CACALAGGTDTQYF.

This clone came up a few times. This chain joins TRBV6-4 and TRBJ2-1, with TRBD2 identical over 8 bases. The CDR3 runs to 16 residues. Germline values: CDR1 MRHNA, CDR2 SNTAGT. V lost 0 bases and J lost 8; bases outside the gene matches: 9. CDR3: CASSDSATGGRYEQFF. CDR3 coding DNA: TGTGCCAGCAGTGACTCGGCGACGGGGGGGCGTTATGAGCAGTTCTTC.

The table lists this clone with many counts. The chain combines TRBV10-3 with TRBJ1-4; D is possibly TRBD1 (6 bases). V lost 10 bases to trimming and J lost 8 bases, with 11 bases between them. Per the germline V gene, CDR1 is ENHRY and CDR2 is SYGVKD. The CDR3 runs 11 residues. DNA for the CDR3: TGTGCCACCCGGGGGGCGGAAAAACTGTTTTTT. Protein sequence: CATRGAEKLFF.

The J gene is TRBJ1-2, the V gene TRBV28, with TRBD1 matching 10 bases. Germline V lookup: CDR1 MDHEN, CDR2 SYDVKM. V was pared by 6 bases and J by 7 bases, with 11 bases of the junction left unmatched. This CDR3 comprises 15 residues. The chain's CDR3 is CASSLLRQGAGGYTF. CDR3 in DNA: TGTGCCAGCAGCCTTCTCCGACAGGGGGCTGGTGGCTACACCTTC.

This chain connects TRBV7-2 to TRBJ2-3, with TRBD2 matching over 12 bases. CDR3 size: 17 residues. Germline V gene data show CDR1 as SGHTA and CDR2 as FQGNSA. V shed 1 base and J 3 bases; nucleotides not matched to a gene: 5. The CDR3 sequence: CASSLVLAGGQTDTQYF. The CDR3 coding sequence is TGTGCCAGCAGCTTAGTTCTAGCGGGGGGGCAAACAGATACGCAGTATTTT.

V usage is TRBV18 and J usage is TRBJ2-5, with D perhaps matching TRBD1 (7 bases). This CDR3 spans 14 amino acids. Trimming removed 8 bases from V and 6 bases from J, with 19 bases in between. Germline assignment: CDR1 KGHSH and CDR2 LQKENI. The CDR3 sequence is CASLEEGAEQTQYF. The CDR3 DNA reads as TGTGCCAGCCTTGAGGAGGGGGCGGAACAGACCCAGTACTTC.

The chain recombines TRBV10-3 with TRBJ1-1; 8 nucleotides align to TRBD1. The CDR3 extends over 12 amino acids. Germline V gives CDR1 ENHRY, CDR2 SYGVKD. With V trimmed by 6 bases and J by 6 bases, 3 bases remained unmatched. The CDR3 loop reads CAIRPTGAEAFF. CDR3 DNA sequence: TGTGCCATCAGGCCGACAGGGGCTGAAGCTTTCTTT.

This chain joins TRBV10-3 and TRBJ1-5; D is possibly TRBD1 (5 bases). Trimming left V 2 bases short and J 2 bases short, with 10 bases between. Per the germline V gene, CDR1 is ENHRY and CDR2 is SYGVKD. CDR3 length: 15 residues. Written as DNA, the CDR3 is TGTGCCATCAGTGAGGGAGGGGACGGCAATCAGCCCCAGCATTTT. The encoded protein is CAISEGGDGNQPQHF.

CDR3 region: CASSWGGIYGYTF. The CDR3 region has the DNA TGTGCCAGCAGTTGGGGGGGGATCTATGGCTACACCTTC. This chain uses TRBV6-5 with TRBJ1-2; tentatively, D is TRBD1 (5 bases). CDR1 is MNHEY and CDR2 is SVGAGI in the germline V gene. Trimming removed 4 bases from V and 4 bases from J, with 10 bases in between. CDR3 length: 13 residues.

The V and J genes are TRBV6-6 and TRBJ2-7; 13 bases fit TRBD2. The ends lost 0 bases at V and 4 bases at J; junction bases unmatched: 0. CDR1 and CDR2 (germline): MNHNY, SVGAGI (reference sequence). This CDR3 contains 15 residues. The CDR3 sequence: CASSYSTSGGYEQYF. Written as DNA, the CDR3 is TGTGCCAGCAGTTACTCGACTAGCGGGGGGTACGAGCAGTACTTC.

The gene calls are TRBV5-1 and TRBJ2-5; 7 bases align to TRBD1. Germline V gene lookup returns CDR1 SGHRS and CDR2 YFSETQ. J gave up 4 bases and V 0 bases, and 3 bases lay outside the gene matches. The CDR3 has 14 amino acids. CDR3 amino acids: CASSLVNRGETQYF. The DNA of the CDR3 is TGCGCCAGCAGCTTGGTAAACAGGGGAGAGACCCAGTACTTC.